A single T cell receptor (beta chain) is shown here with its context. Its antigen is unknown. The sample belongs to a study of T cell responses to AZD1222 COVID-19 vaccine. Study results and caveats: Close to half of spike-specific TCRs reportedly recognize unmutated variant regions. White British donors predominated, females outnumbered males, and clonal diversity was possibly underestimated.

The repertoire was sequenced with immunoSEQ multiplex PCR; TCRdb's copy has only in-frame clones and lacks some. The sample consists of some 150,000 clones, roughly nine tenths of them appearing once. V shed 1 base, J shed 0 bases, and the junction held 1 base outside the gene matches. The germline V gene has CDR1 SGHRS and CDR2 YFSETQ. This CDR3 is built from 15 residues. This sequence originates from an adult in good health. The source was peripheral blood, collected on day 0 of AZD1222 vaccination. The chain links TRBV5-1 to TRBJ1-2; 9 nucleotides align to TRBD1. The CDR3 DNA sequence: TGCGCCAGCAGCTTGAGGACAGGGGCTAACTATGGCTACACCTTC. Translated, it gives CASSLRTGANYGYTF. The whole variable domain, filled in from reference TRBV5-1 and TRBJ1-2, reads KAGVTQTPRYLIKTRGQQVTLSCSPISGHRSVSWYQQTPGQGLQFLFEYFSETQRNKGNFPGRFSGRQFSNSRSEMNVSTLELGDSALYLCASSLRTGANYGYTFGSGTRLTVV.